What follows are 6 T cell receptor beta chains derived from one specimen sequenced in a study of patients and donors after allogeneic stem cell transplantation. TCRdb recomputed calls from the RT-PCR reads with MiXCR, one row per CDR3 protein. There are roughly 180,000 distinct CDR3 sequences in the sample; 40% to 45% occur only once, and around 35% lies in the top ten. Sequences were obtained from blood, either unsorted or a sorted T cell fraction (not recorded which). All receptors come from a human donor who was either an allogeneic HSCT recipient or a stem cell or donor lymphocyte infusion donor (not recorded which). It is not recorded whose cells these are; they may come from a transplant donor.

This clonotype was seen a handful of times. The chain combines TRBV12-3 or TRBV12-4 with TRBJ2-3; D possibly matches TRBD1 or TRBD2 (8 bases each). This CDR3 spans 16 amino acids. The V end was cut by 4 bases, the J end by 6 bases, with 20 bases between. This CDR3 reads CASSSWTSRGRDTQYF. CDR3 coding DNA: TGTGCCAGCAGTTCCTGGACTAGCAGGGGGCGGGATACGCAGTATTTT.

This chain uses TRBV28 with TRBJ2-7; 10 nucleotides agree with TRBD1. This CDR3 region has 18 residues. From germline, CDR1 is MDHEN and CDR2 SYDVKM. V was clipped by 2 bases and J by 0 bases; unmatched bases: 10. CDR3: CASSLVRTGGAFSYEQYF. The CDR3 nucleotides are TGTGCCAGCAGTTTAGTTAGGACAGGGGGTGCCTTCTCCTACGAGCAGTACTTC. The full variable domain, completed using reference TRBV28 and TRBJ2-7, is DVKVTQSSRYLVKRTGEKVFLECVQDMDHENMFWYRQDPGLGLRLIYFSYDVKMKEKGDIPEGYSVSREKKERFSLILESASTNQTSMYLCASSLVRTGGAFSYEQYFGPGTRLTVT.

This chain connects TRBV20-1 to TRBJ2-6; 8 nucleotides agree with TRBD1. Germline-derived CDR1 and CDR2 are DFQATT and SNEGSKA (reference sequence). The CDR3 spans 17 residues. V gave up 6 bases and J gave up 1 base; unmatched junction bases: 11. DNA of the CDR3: TGCAGTGCCCCTAGGACAGGGCCGAGGTCTGGGGCCAACGTCCTGACTTTC. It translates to CSAPRTGPRSGANVLTF.

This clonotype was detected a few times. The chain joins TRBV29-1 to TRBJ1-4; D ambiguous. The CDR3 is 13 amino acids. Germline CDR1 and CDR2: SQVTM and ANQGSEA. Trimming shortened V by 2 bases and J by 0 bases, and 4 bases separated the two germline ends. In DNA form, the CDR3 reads TGCAGCGTTGAACAGGCAACTAATGAAAAACTGTTTTTT. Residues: CSVEQATNEKLFF.

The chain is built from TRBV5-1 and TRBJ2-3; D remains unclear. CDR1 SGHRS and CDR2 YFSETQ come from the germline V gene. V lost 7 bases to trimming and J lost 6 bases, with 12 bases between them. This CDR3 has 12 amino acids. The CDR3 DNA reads TGCGCCAGCGGTACGGGTAGCGATACGCAGTATTTT. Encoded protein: CASGTGSDTQYF. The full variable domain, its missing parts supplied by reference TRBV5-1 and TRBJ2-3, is KAGVTQTPRYLIKTRGQQVTLSCSPISGHRSVSWYQQTPGQGLQFLFEYFSETQRNKGNFPGRFSGRQFSNSRSEMNVSTLELGDSALYLCASGTGSDTQYFGPGTRLTVL.

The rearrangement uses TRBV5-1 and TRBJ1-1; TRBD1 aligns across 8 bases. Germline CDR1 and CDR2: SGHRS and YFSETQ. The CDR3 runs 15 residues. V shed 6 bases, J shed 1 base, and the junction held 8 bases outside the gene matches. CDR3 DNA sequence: TGCGCCAGCACCCGGATGGGACAGGCGAACACTGAAGCTTTCTTT. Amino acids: CASTRMGQANTEAFF. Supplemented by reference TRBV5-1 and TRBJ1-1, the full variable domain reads KAGVTQTPRYLIKTRGQQVTLSCSPISGHRSVSWYQQTPGQGLQFLFEYFSETQRNKGNFPGRFSGRQFSNSRSEMNVSTLELGDSALYLCASTRMGQANTEAFFGQGTRLTVV.